The clone carrying this T cell receptor beta chain showed up many times. The antigen is undetermined. This sample was taken from a study of T cells in Graves' hyperthyroidism and ophthalmopathy. Study-level findings and limits: Blood shared most expanded thyroid clonotypes above 0.001.

Authors of the study amplified TCR beta CDR3 regions from RNA transcripts. First-round RT-PCR with HTBI primers amplified the TCR CDR3 region. TCRdb re-analysed the multiplex PCR reads in MiXCR, keeping a single row per CDR3 protein. The table shows roughly 170,000 distinct CDR3 sequences, with about a sixth occurring only once. Each diagnosis was grounded in clinical symptoms, serum thyroxine and TRAb, thyroid ultrasound, and orbital computed tomography. The CDR3 has 15 amino acids. From germline, CDR1 is SGHKS and CDR2 YYEKEE (reference sequence). The junction had 6 bases not matched to a gene; V was cut back by 2 bases and J by 2 bases.

Sequences were obtained from blood. This chain joins TRBV5-5 and TRBJ1-1; TRBD1 matches at 7 bases. The receptor was derived from a woman aged 45-60 years with Graves' hyperthyroidism. DNA for the CDR3: TGTGCCAGCAGCTTAGGACAGGACCTCAACACTGAAGCTTTCTTT. Translated, it gives CASSLGQDLNTEAFF.